These T cell receptor beta chains were read from a single sample in a study of blood T cell repertoires in COVID-19. The method was immunoSEQ multiplex PCR; TCRdb's version includes in-frame clones alone and lacks a portion of them. Seen here are over 150,000 clones, 60% to 85% observed once, and the top ten hold roughly 2.8%. The source material was peripheral blood. These TCRs come from a man between 65 and 85 years old with acute or convalescent COVID-19. Each CDR3 is given with its conserved first and last residue. Size values are once, few and many counts, or a class for expanded clones, and some rows have none.

clone_size	v_call	j_call	cdr3_length	cdr3_aa
.	TRBV24-1	TRBJ2-1	17	CATSERPTSGRYNEQFF
.	TRBV12-3/TRBV12-4	TRBJ1-2	13	CASSSQGNYGYTF
.	TRBV28	TRBJ2-1	16	CASSSPGTTLKGEQFF
few	TRBV5-6	TRBJ1-6	15	CASSLPGTGSSPLHF
.	TRBV7-2	TRBJ2-7	14	CASSFGTGAYEQYF
.	TRBV10-3	TRBJ2-2	15	CAISGTGMNTGELFF
.	TRBV27	TRBJ1-5	16	CASSNPRAGNNQPQHF
.	TRBV28	TRBJ1-6	15	CASSPTTGAYGPLHF
.	TRBV6-1	TRBJ1-2	14	CASSEASGGYGYTF
.	TRBV19	TRBJ2-5	17	CASSPLRLARAGETQYF
.	TRBV10-2	TRBJ1-2	12	CASADRLNGYTF
few	TRBV7-9	TRBJ1-1	15	CASSLAGTLDTEAFF
.	TRBV19	TRBJ1-5	14	CASRDSESNQPQHF
.	TRBV11-2	TRBJ1-1	13	CASNVGSGTEAFF
.	TRBV27	TRBJ2-1	17	CASSFRGREGLGYEQFF
.	TRBV24-1	TRBJ1-5	14	CATSGDSPNQPQHF
once	TRBV5-4	TRBJ2-1	16	CASSLTSGGPYNEQFF
.	TRBV9	TRBJ1-3	14	CASSAQDSGNTIYF
.	TRBV5-1	TRBJ2-7	11	CASSLEHEQYF
.	TRBV5-4	TRBJ2-5	16	CASSPGNSGRFETQYF
.	TRBV11-2	TRBJ2-5	15	CASSLDGRGRETQYF
.	TRBV9	TRBJ2-7	13	CASSASLVHEQYF
.	TRBV5-4	TRBJ1-2	14	CASSLGQANYGYTF
.	TRBV5-1	TRBJ1-2	16	CASSGGLSRVDYGYTF
.	TRBV28	TRBJ1-2	13	CASSLVGALGYTF
.	TRBV3-1/TRBV3-2	TRBJ2-5	16	CASSLIAGGAGETQYF
.	TRBV6-2/TRBV6-3	TRBJ2-1	16	CASSSAVAGGFNEQFF
.	TRBV6-6	TRBJ2-1	16	CASRGVVGGSYNEQFF
.	TRBV18	TRBJ1-1	14	CASSQAAGQTEAFF
few	TRBV30	TRBJ2-7	12	CAWGDRNYEQYF
.	TRBV5-1	TRBJ2-5	14	CASSFGDRSETQYF
.	TRBV19	TRBJ1-2	14	CASSTGDSNYGYTF
.	TRBV7-3	TRBJ1-2	14	CASSLNRGTDGYTF
.	TRBV28	TRBJ2-1	15	CASITGTSGIYEQFF
.	TRBV11-3	TRBJ1-1	15	CASSPTDSRNTEAFF
few	TRBV10-3	TRBJ1-3	16	CAVGRQGISTGNTIYF
.	TRBV11-2	TRBJ2-7	15	CASSTPGLVLYEQYF
.	TRBV10-3	TRBJ2-6	17	CAISELKEGSGANVLTF
.	TRBV5-5	TRBJ2-7	15	CASSPGTGAAYEQYF
.	TRBV27	TRBJ2-5	12	CASRRGQETQYF
.	TRBV11-1	TRBJ2-7	13	CASQKGGSYEQYF
.	TRBV27	TRBJ1-1	15	CASSPVNGGNTEAFF
few	TRBV12-3/TRBV12-4	TRBJ1-2	12	CASSFSGDGYTF
.	TRBV28	TRBJ1-5	18	CASSFIRDKGVPNQPQHF
.	TRBV4-3	TRBJ2-2	13	CASSQGLTGELFF
few	TRBV10-3	TRBJ1-6	13	CAIGGGENSPLHF
.	TRBV2	TRBJ2-5	12	CASGPASETQYF
.	TRBV18	TRBJ2-3	15	CASSLADSSTDTQYF
few	TRBV5-1	TRBJ1-1	14	CATRVRTENTEAFF
.	TRBV6-5	TRBJ1-1	13	CASRDSVNTEAFF
.	TRBV5-1	TRBJ1-4	16	CASSPGSTDTNEKLFF
once	TRBV6-6	TRBJ2-1	16	CASSRAGTSGDNEQFF
.	TRBV28	TRBJ1-1	13	CASRLQGGTEAFF
.	TRBV5-1	TRBJ2-3	15	CASSSAGNQGDTQYF
.	TRBV5-5	TRBJ1-5	15	CASSLGPGRNQPQHF